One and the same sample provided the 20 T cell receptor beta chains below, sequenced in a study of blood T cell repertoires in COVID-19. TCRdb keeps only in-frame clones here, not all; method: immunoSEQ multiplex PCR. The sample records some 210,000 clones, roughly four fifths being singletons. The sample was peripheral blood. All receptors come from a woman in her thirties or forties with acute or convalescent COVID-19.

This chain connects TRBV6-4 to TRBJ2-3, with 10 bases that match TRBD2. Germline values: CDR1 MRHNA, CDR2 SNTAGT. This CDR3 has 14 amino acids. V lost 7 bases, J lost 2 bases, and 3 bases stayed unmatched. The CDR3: CASKREGSTDTQYF. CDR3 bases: TGTGCCAGCAAGCGGGAGGGCTCCACAGATACGCAGTATTTT.

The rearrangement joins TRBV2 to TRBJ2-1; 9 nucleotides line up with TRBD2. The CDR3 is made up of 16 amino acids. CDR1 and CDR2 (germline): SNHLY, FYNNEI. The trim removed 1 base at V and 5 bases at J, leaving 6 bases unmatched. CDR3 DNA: TGTGCCAGCAGTGAAGTTAATAGCGGGAGAAACAATGAGCAGTTCTTC. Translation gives CASSEVNSGRNNEQFF.

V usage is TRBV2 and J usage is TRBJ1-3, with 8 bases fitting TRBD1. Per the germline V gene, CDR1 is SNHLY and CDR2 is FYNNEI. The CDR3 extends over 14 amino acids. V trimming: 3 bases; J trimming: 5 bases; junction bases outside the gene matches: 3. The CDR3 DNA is TGTGCCAGCAGTGATTGGACAGGGAGAAACACCATATATTTT. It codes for CASSDWTGRNTIYF.

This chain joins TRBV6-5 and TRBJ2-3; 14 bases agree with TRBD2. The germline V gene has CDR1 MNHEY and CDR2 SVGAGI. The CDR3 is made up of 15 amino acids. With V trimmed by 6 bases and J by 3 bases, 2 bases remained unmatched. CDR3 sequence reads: CASSRLAGGTDTQYF. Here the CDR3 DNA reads TGTGCCAGCAGCCGACTAGCGGGGGGGACAGATACGCAGTATTTT.

The CDR3 DNA follows: TGTGCCAGCAGTTTGAAAGCGGGAGGGCCACTCGAGCAGTACTTC. It yields the protein CASSLKAGGPLEQYF. V and J are TRBV6-5 and TRBJ2-7; 10 positions agree with TRBD2. The CDR3 is 15 amino acids. With V trimmed by 4 bases and J by 6 bases, 9 bases remained unmatched. Germline V lookup: CDR1 MNHEY, CDR2 SVGAGI.

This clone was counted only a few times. The chain's CDR3 is CASSLGGQADEQYF. CDR3 DNA sequence: TGTGCCAGCAGCTTAGGGGGACAGGCCGACGAGCAGTACTTC. The rearrangement joins TRBV11-2 to TRBJ2-7; 8 nucleotides match TRBD1. Unmatched junction bases numbered 4, after V lost 1 base and J lost 5 bases. Germline V CDR1 and CDR2: SGHAT, FQNNGV. CDR3 size: 14 residues.

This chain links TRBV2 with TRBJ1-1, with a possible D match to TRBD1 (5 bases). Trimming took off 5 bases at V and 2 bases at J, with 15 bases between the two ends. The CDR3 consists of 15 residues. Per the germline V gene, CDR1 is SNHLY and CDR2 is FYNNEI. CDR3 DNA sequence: TGTGCCAGCAGTTTTGCAGGGCGGATAAACACTGAAGCTTTCTTT. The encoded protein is CASSFAGRINTEAFF. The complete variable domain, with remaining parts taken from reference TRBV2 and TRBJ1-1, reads EPEVTQTPSHQVTQMGQEVILRCVPISNHLYFYWYRQILGQKVEFLVSFYNNEISEKSEIFDDQFSVERPDGSNFTLKIRSTKLEDSAMYFCASSFAGRINTEAFFGQGTRLTVV.

CDR3 region: CASSSGPYTGELFF. The CDR3 bases are TGTGCCAGCAGCTCTGGGCCATACACCGGGGAGCTGTTTTTT. This chain uses TRBV11-3 with TRBJ2-2; D call uncertain. CDR1 and CDR2 from the germline V gene are SGHNT and YENEEA. With 4 bases removed from V and 3 bases from J, the gap between germline ends came to 9 bases. The CDR3 is 14 residues long.

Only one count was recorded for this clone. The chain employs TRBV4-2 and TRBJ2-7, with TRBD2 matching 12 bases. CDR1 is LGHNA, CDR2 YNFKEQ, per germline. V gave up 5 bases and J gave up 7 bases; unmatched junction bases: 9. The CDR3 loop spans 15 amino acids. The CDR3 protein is CASSTRTSGVREQYF. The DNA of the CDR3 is TGTGCCAGCAGCACCCGGACTAGCGGGGTCCGAGAGCAGTACTTC.

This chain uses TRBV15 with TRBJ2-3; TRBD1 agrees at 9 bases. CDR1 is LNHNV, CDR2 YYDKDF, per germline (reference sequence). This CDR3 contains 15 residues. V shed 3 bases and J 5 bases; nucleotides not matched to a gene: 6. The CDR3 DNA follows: TGTGCCACCAGCAGGGAGGACAGGGGATTAGATACGCAGTATTTT. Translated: CATSREDRGLDTQYF.

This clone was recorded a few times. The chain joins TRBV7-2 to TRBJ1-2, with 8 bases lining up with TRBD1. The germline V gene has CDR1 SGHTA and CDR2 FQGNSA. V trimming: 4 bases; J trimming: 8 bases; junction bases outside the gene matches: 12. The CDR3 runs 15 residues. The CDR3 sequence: CASSSETGGAWGYTF. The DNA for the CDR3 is TGTGCCAGCAGCTCCGAAACAGGGGGGGCCTGGGGCTACACCTTC. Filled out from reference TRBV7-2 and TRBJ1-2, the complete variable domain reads GAGVSQSPSNKVTEKGKDVELRCDPISGHTALYWYRQSLGQGLEFLIYFQGNSAPDKSGLPSDRFSAERTGGSVSTLTIQRTQQEDSAVYLCASSSETGGAWGYTFGSGTRLTVV.

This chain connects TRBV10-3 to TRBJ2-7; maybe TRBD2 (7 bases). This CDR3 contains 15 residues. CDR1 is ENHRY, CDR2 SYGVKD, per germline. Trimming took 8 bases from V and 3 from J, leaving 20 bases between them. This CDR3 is CAISLGGEGSYEQYF. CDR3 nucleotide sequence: TGTGCCATCTCTCTAGGGGGGGAGGGAAGCTACGAGCAGTACTTC.

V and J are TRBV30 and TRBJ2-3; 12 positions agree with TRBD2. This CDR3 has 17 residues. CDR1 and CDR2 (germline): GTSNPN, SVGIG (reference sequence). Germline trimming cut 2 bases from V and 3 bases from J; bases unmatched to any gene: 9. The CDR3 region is CAWSPGKTSGGTDTQYF. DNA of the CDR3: TGTGCCTGGAGTCCCGGGAAGACTAGCGGGGGAACAGATACGCAGTATTTT.

The chain's CDR3 is CASSHDRGVEQYF. In nucleotides, the CDR3 is TGCGCCAGCAGCCATGACAGGGGAGTCGAGCAGTACTTC. V gene TRBV5-1 combines with J gene TRBJ2-7; TRBD1 aligns across 8 bases. After removal of 4 bases from V and 6 bases from J, the junction contained 6 bases not matched to a gene. The V gene's germline CDR1 is SGHRS and CDR2 YFSETQ. The CDR3 totals 13 residues.

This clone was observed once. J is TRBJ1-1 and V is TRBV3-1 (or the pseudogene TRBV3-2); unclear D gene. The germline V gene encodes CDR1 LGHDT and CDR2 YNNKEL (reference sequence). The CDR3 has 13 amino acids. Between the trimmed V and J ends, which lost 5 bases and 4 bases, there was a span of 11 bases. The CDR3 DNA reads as TGTGCCAGCAGCTTTCCGGGGTTCACTGAAGCTTTCTTT. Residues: CASSFPGFTEAFF.

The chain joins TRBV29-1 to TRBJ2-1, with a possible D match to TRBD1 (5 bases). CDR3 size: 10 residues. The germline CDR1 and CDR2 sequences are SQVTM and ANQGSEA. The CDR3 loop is CSTGANEQFF. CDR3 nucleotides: TGCAGTACTGGGGCGAATGAGCAGTTCTTC.

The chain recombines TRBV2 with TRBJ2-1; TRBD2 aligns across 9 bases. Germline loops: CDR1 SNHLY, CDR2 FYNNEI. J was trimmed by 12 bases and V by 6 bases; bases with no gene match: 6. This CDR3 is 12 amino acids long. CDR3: CASSDGLARQFF. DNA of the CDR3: TGTGCCAGCAGCGACGGACTAGCGAGGCAGTTCTTC.

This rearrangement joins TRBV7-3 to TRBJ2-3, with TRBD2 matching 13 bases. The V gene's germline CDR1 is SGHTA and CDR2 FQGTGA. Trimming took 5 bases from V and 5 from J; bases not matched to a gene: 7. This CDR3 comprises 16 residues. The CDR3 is CASSPTSGGAKDTQYF. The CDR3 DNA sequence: TGTGCCAGCAGCCCTACTAGCGGGGGGGCTAAAGATACGCAGTATTTT.

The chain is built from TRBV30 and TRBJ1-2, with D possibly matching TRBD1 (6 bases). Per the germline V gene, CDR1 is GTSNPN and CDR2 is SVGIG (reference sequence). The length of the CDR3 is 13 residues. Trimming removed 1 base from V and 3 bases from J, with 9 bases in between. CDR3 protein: CAWSGRGDYGYTF. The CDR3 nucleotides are TGTGCCTGGAGTGGCAGGGGAGACTATGGCTACACCTTC.

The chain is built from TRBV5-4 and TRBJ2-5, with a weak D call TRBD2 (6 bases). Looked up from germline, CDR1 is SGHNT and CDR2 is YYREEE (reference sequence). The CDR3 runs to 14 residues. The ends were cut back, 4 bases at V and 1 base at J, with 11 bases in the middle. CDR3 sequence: CASSPEGSQETQYF. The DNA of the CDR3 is TGTGCCAGCAGCCCGGAGGGCAGCCAAGAGACCCAGTACTTC.